This TCR beta chain comes out of a study of T cells in Graves' hyperthyroidism and ophthalmopathy. Clinicians diagnosed patients from clinical symptoms, serum thyroxine and TRAb, thyroid ultrasound and orbital computed tomography. The CDR3 is made up of 15 amino acids. The V gene's germline CDR1 is SGHVS and CDR2 FQNEAQ. Trimming took 0 bases from V and 6 from J, leaving 11 bases between them. Researchers took RNA transcripts and amplified the TCR beta CDR3 regions from them. Primed by the HTBI set, a first-round RT-PCR was run on the TCR CDR3. TCRdb used MiXCR to reprocess the multiplex PCR reads, holding one entry per CDR3 protein. Seen here are about 250,000 distinct CDR3 sequences, roughly a quarter observed once, and the top ten hold approximately 35%. The table lists this clonotype with many counts.

The clonotype originates from a woman in her forties with Graves' ophthalmopathy. Sequencing input: blood. V gene TRBV7-8 combines with J gene TRBJ2-2, with D tentatively TRBD2 (6 bases). CDR3 residues: CASSLAGLAPGELFF. The CDR3 region has the DNA TGTGCCAGCAGCTTAGCGGGACTGGCGCCCGGGGAGCTGTTTTTT.